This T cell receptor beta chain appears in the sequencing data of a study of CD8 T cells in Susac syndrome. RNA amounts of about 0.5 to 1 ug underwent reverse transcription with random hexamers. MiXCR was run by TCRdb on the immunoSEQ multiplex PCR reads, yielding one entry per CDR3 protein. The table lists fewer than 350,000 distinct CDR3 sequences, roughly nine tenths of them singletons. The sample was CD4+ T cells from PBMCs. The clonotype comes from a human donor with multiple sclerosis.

The CDR3 DNA reads as TGCAGTGCTAGAGACCCGCAGCGACAGGGGGCGGACTACGAGCAGTACTTC. Translation gives CSARDPQRQGADYEQYF. The rearrangement uses TRBV20-1 and TRBJ2-7, with TRBD1 matching 10 bases. The V gene's germline CDR1 is DFQATT and CDR2 SNEGSKA (reference sequence). CDR3 length: 17 amino acids. The V and J ends lost 0 bases and 3 bases, in that order; junction bases with no gene match: 11.